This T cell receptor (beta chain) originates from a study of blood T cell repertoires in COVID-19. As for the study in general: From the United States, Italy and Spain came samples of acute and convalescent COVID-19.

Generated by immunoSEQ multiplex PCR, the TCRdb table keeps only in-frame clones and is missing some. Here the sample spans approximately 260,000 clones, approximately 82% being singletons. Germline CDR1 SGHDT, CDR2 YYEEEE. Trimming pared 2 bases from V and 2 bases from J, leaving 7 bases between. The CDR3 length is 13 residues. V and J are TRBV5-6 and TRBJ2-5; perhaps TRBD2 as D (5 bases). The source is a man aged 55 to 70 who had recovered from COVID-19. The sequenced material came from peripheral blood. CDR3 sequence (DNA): TGTGCCAGCAGCTTTCGCGGGCAAGAGACCCAGTACTTC. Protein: CASSFRGQETQYF.